This T cell receptor beta chain was captured in a study of blood T cells in healthy people across ages. The study's findings and limits: The study found more naive CD4+ cells and higher diversity in long-lived than aged donors. It was not known whether donors were CMV positive (a possible confounder of expanded clonotype changes).

Individuals who donated were healthy Caucasians from Russia aged roughly 6 to 90. Points on this clonotype: Its specificity is not known.

A J-beta primer mix and a sample-barcoded 5' primer were used in a second PCR of about 7 to 11 cycles. Per-sample output comprised a minimum of 2.5 million paired-end reads containing CDR3. One entry per CDR3 protein, called by TCRdb with MiXCR from the 5' RACE reads. This sample carries 1.5 million to 2 million distinct CDR3 sequences, roughly 49% of them seen once, and the ten largest clones take over 2%. Germline V lookup: CDR1 SGHNT, CDR2 YENEEA. The V end lost 1 base, the J end lost 8 bases, and 16 bases lay between the germline ends. The CDR3 has 15 residues. The sequence was collected from a woman aged 40 to 50 in good health. J is TRBJ2-3 and V is TRBV11-3; TRBD2 might be the D (7 bases). Sequencing used blood. The CDR3 sequence is CASSLGGGSGGTQYF. CDR3 DNA sequence: TGTGCCAGCAGCTTAGGCGGGGGCTCTGGGGGTACGCAGTATTTT. The full variable domain, rest sourced from reference TRBV11-3 and TRBJ2-3, is EAGVVQSPRYKIIEKKQPVAFWCNPISGHNTLYWYLQNLGQGPELLIRYENEEAVDDSQLPKDRFSAERLKGVDSTLKIQPAELGDSAVYLCASSLGGGSGGTQYFGPGTRLTVL.